This T cell receptor (beta chain) was retrieved from a study of blood T cell repertoires in COVID-19. Study at large: Acute-phase and convalescent COVID-19 samples originated in the United States, Italy and Spain. The analysed material was cDNA or gDNA that came from T cells, B-cell-depleted T cells, or PBMCs.

In the source study's methods: Amplification of reference gene primers was used by the study to estimate nucleated cell counts. The data were produced by immunoSEQ multiplex PCR, yet TCRdb's version contains in-frame clones alone and is incomplete. V and J calls and clone size are copied from that table; D and trimming were computed from the DNA. The sample carries 30,000 to 40,000 clones, approximately 90% recorded once. This TCR was recovered from a man between 45 and 60 years old with active or convalescent COVID-19. The sequencing input was peripheral blood.

The CDR3, as DNA: TGTGCCAGCAGTTTGGGACTGGATTCGACCCAGTACTTC. Its translation is CASSLGLDSTQYF. V and J are TRBV28 and TRBJ2-5; D is perhaps TRBD2 (6 bases). The CDR3 is made up of 13 amino acids. Deletions cut 3 bases from V and 7 bases from J, with 12 bases between. CDR1 MDHEN and CDR2 SYDVKM come from the germline V gene.